Following are 32 T cell receptor beta chains from one sample sequenced in a study of shared clonotypes between healthy human individuals. Naive CD8 cells lacked CD45RO and underwent positive selection for CCR7, leaving out terminally differentiated effector memory CD45RA+ cells. TCRdb's table, derived via immunoSEQ multiplex PCR, lists solely in-frame clones and lacks some. The sample records around 1.9 million clones, about 93% being singletons. The source material was naive CD8+ T cells from PBMCs. The receptors derive from a man younger than 35 in good health. Some clones in this sample may be carry-over from other donors' samples.

This sequence joins TRBV27 and TRBJ2-1; 8 nucleotides align to TRBD1. V lost 5 bases, J lost 2 bases, and 5 bases stayed unmatched. The CDR3 has 15 residues. CDR1 and CDR2 from the germline V gene are MNHEY and SMNVEV (reference sequence). In DNA form, the CDR3 reads TGTGCCAGCAGTGTCGGACAGGGCCCCTACAATGAGCAGTTCTTC. Amino acid sequence: CASSVGQGPYNEQFF.

CDR3: CASSKGRSRNYGYTF. The CDR3 DNA reads TGTGCCAGCAGCAAAGGCCGTTCCCGGAATTATGGCTACACCTTC. The V call is TRBV21-1, the J call TRBJ1-2. TRBV21-1 is shown as a pseudogene. This CDR3 region has 15 residues.

This clone was counted between two and nine times. The V call is TRBV7-9, the J call TRBJ2-2; D is ambiguous. Germline CDR1 is SEHNR and CDR2 is FQNEAQ (reference sequence). The CDR3 spans 15 residues. The V end was cut by 0 bases, the J end by 2 bases, with 7 bases between. In DNA form, the CDR3 reads TGTGCCAGCAGCTTAGCGGGCCTTAACACCGGGGAGCTGTTTTTT. Its translation is CASSLAGLNTGELFF.

This rearrangement joins TRBV4-2 to TRBJ1-4, with D uncertain. V shed 4 bases and J shed 8 bases, with 5 bases lying between them. Germline-derived CDR1 and CDR2 are LGHNA and YNFKEQ. This CDR3 spans 11 amino acids. The CDR3, as DNA: TGTGCCAGCAGCCGCCGGGAAAAACTGTTTTTT. It codes for CASSRREKLFF.

The chain is built from TRBV6-5 and TRBJ2-4; D uncertain. CDR1 is MNHEY, CDR2 SVGAGI, per germline. The length of the CDR3 is 15 residues. V was shortened by 5 bases and J by 5 bases, with 16 bases between the two germline ends. The CDR3 is CASSPDLIRQNIQYF. CDR3 bases: TGTGCCAGCAGTCCGGACCTAATCCGCCAAAACATTCAGTACTTC.

This sequence joins TRBV28 and TRBJ1-5; D gene ambiguous. The germline gives CDR1 MDHEN, CDR2 SYDVKM. The CDR3 covers 19 residues. V was clipped by 6 bases and J by 5 bases, with 29 bases between them. This CDR3 is CASSPDTTLEKWSHQPQHF. The CDR3 nucleotides read TGTGCCAGCAGCCCCGACACAACCTTGGAAAAATGGAGCCATCAGCCCCAGCATTTT.

The rearrangement uses TRBV27 and TRBJ2-7, with 8 bases fitting TRBD1. Germline values: CDR1 MNHEY, CDR2 SMNVEV (reference sequence). The junction had 14 bases not matched to a gene; V was cut back by 7 bases and J by 3 bases. The CDR3 extends over 16 amino acids. The CDR3 is CASKQKPTGASYEQYF. CDR3 nucleotides: TGTGCCAGCAAGCAGAAACCGACAGGGGCAAGCTACGAGCAGTACTTC.

The chain recombines TRBV7-9 with TRBJ1-5; D may be TRBD1 (5 bases). Trimming shortened V by 0 bases and J by 3 bases, and 12 bases separated the two germline ends. The germline V gene has CDR1 SEHNR and CDR2 FQNEAQ (reference sequence). CDR3 length: 16 residues. This chain's CDR3 is CASSLAGQGLNQPQHF. The CDR3 bases are TGTGCCAGCAGCTTAGCAGGGCAGGGTCTCAATCAGCCCCAGCATTTT.

As concerns this clone: The sample has other DNA sequences that encode this CDR3 too. The genes are TRBV27 and TRBJ2-7; no clear D gene. The germline CDR1 and CDR2 sequences are MNHEY and SMNVEV (reference sequence). Trimming removed 3 bases from V and 2 bases from J, with 8 bases in between. The CDR3 is made up of 13 amino acids. CDR3 protein: CASSFGQTYEQYF. As DNA, the CDR3 is TGTGCCAGCAGTTTCGGCCAAACCTACGAGCAGTACTTC.

This chain connects TRBV5-1 to TRBJ2-1; D remains ambiguous. The V gene's germline CDR1 is SGHRS and CDR2 YFSETQ. V dropped 4 bases and J dropped 0 bases, with 14 bases sitting between them. The CDR3 is 16 residues long. CDR3 nucleotides: TGCGCCAGCAGCACCAATGACTTGAGCTCCTACAATGAGCAGTTCTTC. It encodes CASSTNDLSSYNEQFF. The full variable domain, with the rest looked up from reference TRBV5-1 and TRBJ2-1, is KAGVTQTPRYLIKTRGQQVTLSCSPISGHRSVSWYQQTPGQGLQFLFEYFSETQRNKGNFPGRFSGRQFSNSRSEMNVSTLELGDSALYLCASSTNDLSSYNEQFFGPGTRLTVL.

The gene calls are TRBV7-9 and TRBJ2-1; D is possibly TRBD2 (6 bases). This CDR3 is built from 12 residues. Trimming stripped 5 bases from V and 9 bases from J, with 11 bases between. The germline CDR1 and CDR2 sequences are SEHNR and FQNEAQ (reference sequence). The chain's CDR3 is CASSDLGGEQFF. CDR3 coding DNA: TGTGCCAGCAGCGACCTGGGGGGTGAGCAGTTCTTC.

V and J are TRBV7-8 and TRBJ1-4, with unresolved D. Trimming shortened V by 2 bases and J by 0 bases, and 16 bases separated the two germline ends. This CDR3 is 18 amino acids long. The germline V gene has CDR1 SGHVS and CDR2 FQNEAQ. The CDR3 sequence: CASSLSIPSLATNEKLFF. DNA of the CDR3: TGTGCCAGCAGCTTATCAATCCCATCACTTGCAACTAATGAAAAACTGTTTTTT.

The rearrangement links TRBV29-1 to TRBJ2-2, with 9 positions matching TRBD1. The germline V gene has CDR1 SQVTM and CDR2 ANQGSEA. The CDR3 consists of 15 residues. J gave up 5 bases and V 5 bases, and 9 bases lay outside the gene matches. The CDR3 is CSVTSRTGATGELFF. The CDR3 DNA sequence: TGCAGCGTTACGTCGAGGACAGGGGCGACCGGGGAGCTGTTTTTT.

The chain is built from TRBV14 and TRBJ2-2; 10 bases fit TRBD1. V shed 0 bases, J shed 5 bases, and the junction held 12 bases outside the gene matches. This CDR3 spans 19 amino acids. Germline assignment: CDR1 SGHDN and CDR2 FVKESK. DNA for the CDR3: TGTGCCAGCAGCCAAGATTGGGACCGGGACAGGGGCGAAACCGGGGAGCTGTTTTTT. It encodes CASSQDWDRDRGETGELFF.

This rearrangement joins TRBV4-2 to TRBJ2-7, with 8 bases identical to TRBD1. J lost 5 bases, V lost 1 base, and 7 bases had no gene match. There are 15 residues in the CDR3. CDR1 and CDR2 from the germline V gene are LGHNA and YNFKEQ. The CDR3 spells CASSQAAGGINEQYF. Here the CDR3 DNA reads TGTGCCAGCAGCCAAGCGGCAGGGGGCATTAACGAGCAGTACTTC.

The genes are TRBV13 and TRBJ2-5; TRBD2 matches 7 bases. Per germline, CDR1 PRHDT and CDR2 FYEKMQ (reference sequence). V lost 6 bases to trimming and J lost 2 bases; unmatched junction nucleotides: 6. The CDR3 covers 14 residues. For the CDR3, the DNA is TGTGCCAGCAGTAGACTAGCTTTACAAGAGACCCAGTACTTC. Its protein is CASSRLALQETQYF.

The V gene is TRBV6-1, the J gene TRBJ1-2, with D perhaps matching TRBD1 (5 bases). Between the trimmed V and J ends, which lost 0 bases and 5 bases, there was a span of 13 bases. Germline CDR1 MNHNS, CDR2 SASEGT. The CDR3 totals 15 residues. The CDR3: CASSEAVPGGYGYTF. DNA for the CDR3: TGTGCCAGCAGTGAAGCGGTTCCCGGGGGGTATGGCTACACCTTC.

The chain has TRBV28 and TRBJ2-3, with TRBD2 identical over 11 bases. V was pared by 3 bases and J by 4 bases, with 15 bases of the junction left unmatched. The CDR3 is made up of 19 amino acids. Looked up from germline, CDR1 is MDHEN and CDR2 is SYDVKM. The CDR3: CASSFGITSGSLVADTQYF. CDR3 nucleotides: TGTGCCAGCAGTTTTGGTATCACTAGCGGGAGCCTGGTAGCAGATACGCAGTATTTT.

The chain recombines TRBV27 with TRBJ1-2, with 8 bases fitting TRBD1. The germline V gene encodes CDR1 MNHEY and CDR2 SMNVEV (reference sequence). V trimming: 4 bases; J trimming: 8 bases; junction bases outside the gene matches: 9. This CDR3 has 14 amino acids. CDR3 in amino acids: CASSWIQGAAGYTF. The CDR3 DNA reads as TGTGCCAGCAGTTGGATCCAGGGGGCCGCGGGCTACACCTTC.

This chain connects TRBV7-9 to TRBJ2-2; tentatively, D is TRBD1 (6 bases). The CDR3 consists of 14 residues. The germline V gene has CDR1 SEHNR and CDR2 FQNEAQ (reference sequence). The germline V and J ends were trimmed by 5 bases and 4 bases, with 11 bases remaining between them. The CDR3 region has the DNA TGTGCCAGCAGCACAGGGTGGGGCACCGGGGAGCTGTTTTTT. Protein product: CASSTGWGTGELFF.

This clone was picked up one time. The rearrangement uses TRBV15 and TRBJ1-2; 8 nucleotides match TRBD1. The germline CDR1 and CDR2 sequences are LNHNV and YYDKDF (reference sequence). This CDR3 is built from 16 residues. V was clipped by 2 bases and J by 7 bases; unmatched bases: 12. The CDR3 region has the DNA TGTGCCACCAGCAGACTTCGCACAGGGGGTTTTTCTGGCTACACCTTC. It yields the protein CATSRLRTGGFSGYTF.

This chain links TRBV6-6 with TRBJ2-7; no firm D call. V lost 6 bases and J lost 4, with 16 bases in between. Per germline, CDR1 MNHNY and CDR2 SVGAGI (reference sequence). This CDR3 spans 14 amino acids. CDR3 sequence reads: CASSRKAVSYEQYF. CDR3 DNA sequence: TGTGCCAGCAGCCGAAAGGCGGTTTCGTACGAGCAGTACTTC.

The chain couples TRBV4-3 to TRBJ2-7; 7 bases match TRBD2. Germline V lookup: CDR1 LGHNA, CDR2 YSLEER. V was clipped by 0 bases and J by 2 bases; unmatched bases: 4. The CDR3 length is 15 residues. As DNA, the CDR3 is TGCGCCAGCAGCCAAGAGCCGGGAGGAGCCTACGAGCAGTACTTC. Its protein product is CASSQEPGGAYEQYF.

The rearrangement joins TRBV7-3 to TRBJ2-5, with 16 bases identical to TRBD2. This CDR3 region has 18 residues. Germline trimming cut 4 bases from V and 5 bases from J; bases unmatched to any gene: 10. CDR1 is SGHTA and CDR2 is FQGTGA in the germline V gene. DNA for the CDR3: TGTGCCAGCAGCTCAACCGGGACTAGCGGGAGGGCGATTGAGACCCAGTACTTC. Protein: CASSSTGTSGRAIETQYF.

Turning to this clone: The DNA is left out, because the CDR3 cannot be placed on it with certainty; the CDR3 is given as TCRdb lists it. CDR3 sequence: CASSFLAGNPYEQYF. This rearrangement joins TRBV28 to TRBJ2-7; the table gives TRBD1 as D, unverified against the DNA. A total of 15 residues make up the CDR3, ends included. CDR1 MDHEN and CDR2 SYDVKM come from the germline V gene.

The rearrangement uses TRBV20-1 and TRBJ2-3, with D possibly called TRBD1 or TRBD2 (5 bases each). The CDR3 has 10 amino acids. Trimming took off 4 bases at V and 9 bases at J, with 8 bases between the two ends. Germline V gene lookup returns CDR1 DFQATT and CDR2 SNEGSKA (reference sequence). The CDR3 DNA reads TGCAGTGCTATTAGGGACACGCAGTATTTT. Protein: CSAIRDTQYF.

This clone is a singleton in its sample. The chain uses TRBV10-1 and TRBJ2-2; TRBD1 matches at 7 bases. This CDR3 contains 16 residues. Germline-derived CDR1 and CDR2 are WNHNN and SYGVQD (reference sequence). With 4 bases clipped from V and 0 bases from J, the junction kept 5 bases outside the gene matches. CDR3 coding DNA: TGCGCCAGCAGTGCCACGGACAGGACGAACACCGGGGAGCTGTTTTTT. Residues: CASSATDRTNTGELFF.

The chain combines TRBV2 with TRBJ2-1; possible D gene TRBD2, 6 bases. Germline loops: CDR1 SNHLY, CDR2 FYNNEI. V lost 2 bases and J 4 bases, leaving 12 bases between the germline ends. The CDR3 length is 15 residues. DNA of the CDR3: TGTGCCAGCAGTGAACGGGGGTTCCCTTACAATGAGCAGTTCTTC. It encodes CASSERGFPYNEQFF.

This chain joins TRBV7-9 and TRBJ2-7; TRBD2 matches at 8 bases. The V and J ends lost 4 bases and 2 bases, in that order; junction bases with no gene match: 10. Germline V lookup: CDR1 SEHNR, CDR2 FQNEAQ (reference sequence). The CDR3 totals 16 residues. This CDR3 reads CASSSPGLETTYEQYF. DNA for the CDR3: TGTGCCAGCAGCTCCCCGGGACTAGAAACAACCTACGAGCAGTACTTC.

The gene calls are TRBV15 and TRBJ2-5; TRBD1 matches 11 bases. CDR3 length equals 16 residues. The germline CDR1 and CDR2 sequences are LNHNV and YYDKDF (reference sequence). Unmatched junction bases numbered 7, after V lost 2 bases and J lost 5 bases. The CDR3 region is CATSRPGQGVWETQYF. CDR3 bases: TGTGCCACCAGCAGACCGGGACAGGGGGTTTGGGAGACCCAGTACTTC.

The rearrangement links TRBV2 to TRBJ2-4, with D unclear. Germline CDR1 is SNHLY and CDR2 is FYNNEI. This CDR3 comprises 15 residues. Between the trimmed V and J ends, which lost 3 bases and 7 bases, there was a span of 16 bases. In nucleotides, the CDR3 is TGTGCCAGCAGTGACGAGTTTGGTTTGCGGAACATTCAGTACTTC. Encoded protein: CASSDEFGLRNIQYF.

This chain joins TRBV29-1 and TRBJ2-5, with TRBD2 matching over 10 bases. The J call may be in error: the DNA end matches TRBJ2-7 better. The CDR3 sequence is 16 residues long. Germline loops: CDR1 SQVTM, CDR2 ANQGSEA. The CDR3 coding sequence is TGCAGCGTTGAGGTGACGTCTAGCGGGAGTGTCTACGAGCAGTACTTC. It encodes CSVEVTSSGSVYEQYF.